This T cell receptor (beta chain) comes out of a study of Graves' ophthalmopathy and Graves' hyperthyroidism. From RNA, the CDR3 regions of TCR beta chains were amplified and sequenced. Investigators did first-round RT-PCR with HTBI primers, then second-round multiplex PCR. TCRdb re-derived calls from the multiplex PCR reads in MiXCR, one entry per CDR3 protein. The sample contains 360,000 or so distinct CDR3 sequences, around 20% of which appear only once. This clonotype was picked up a small number of times. V shed 0 bases, J shed 3 bases, and the junction held 2 bases outside the gene matches. The CDR3 spans 14 residues. The germline V gene has CDR1 SGHRS and CDR2 YFSETQ.

The chain combines TRBV5-1 with TRBJ2-7; 8 nucleotides agree with TRBD2. The sequenced sample was peripheral blood. The source of this sequence is a woman between 18 and 29 years old with Graves' ophthalmopathy. CDR3 DNA sequence: TGCGCCAGCAGCTTGGAACGGGGGGGCTACGAGCAGTACTTC. Translating gives CASSLERGGYEQYF.